Only a few counts were recorded for the clone carrying this T cell receptor beta chain. Its antigen remains unknown. The source of the sample is a study of cytomegalovirus exposure and HLA in healthy donors. General study findings and limits: Most CMV-associated TCR beta chains were later found to appear HLA-restricted.

This CDR3 is built from 15 residues. The germline V gene has CDR1 SGHTA and CDR2 FQGNSA. The PCR used 60 Vbeta and 13 Jbeta primers. Measured with immunoSEQ multiplex PCR; TCRdb has only the in-frame clones, and not every one. Of about 140,000 clones listed, under 80% were seen once; the top ten hold roughly 10%. This rearrangement joins TRBV7-2 to TRBJ2-5; tentatively, D is TRBD1 (6 bases). The J call may be incorrect, as the DNA end agrees better with TRBJ2-7. This TCR was sampled from a woman in her forties or fifties in good health and CMV-seropositive. The sample was PBMCs. The CDR3 protein is CASSLSLRGPYEQYF. CDR3 DNA sequence: TGTGCCAGCAGCCTCAGCCTCAGGGGACCCTACGAGCAGTACTTC.